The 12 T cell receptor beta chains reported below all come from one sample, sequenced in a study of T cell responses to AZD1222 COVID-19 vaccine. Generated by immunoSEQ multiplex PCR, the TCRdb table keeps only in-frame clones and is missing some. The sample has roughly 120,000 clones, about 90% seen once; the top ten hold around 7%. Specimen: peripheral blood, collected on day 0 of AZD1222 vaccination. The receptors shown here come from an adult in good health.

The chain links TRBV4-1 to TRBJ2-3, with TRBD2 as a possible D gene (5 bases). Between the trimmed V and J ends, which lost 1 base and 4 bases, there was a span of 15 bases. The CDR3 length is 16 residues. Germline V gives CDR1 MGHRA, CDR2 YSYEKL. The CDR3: CASSQGMDFPADTQYF. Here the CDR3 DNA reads TGCGCCAGCAGCCAAGGAATGGACTTCCCGGCAGATACGCAGTATTTT.

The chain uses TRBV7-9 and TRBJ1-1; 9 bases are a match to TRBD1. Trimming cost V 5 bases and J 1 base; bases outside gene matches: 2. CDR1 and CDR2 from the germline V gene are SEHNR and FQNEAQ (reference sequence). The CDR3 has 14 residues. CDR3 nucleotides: TGTGCCAGCAGCGTGGGACAGGGGAACACTGAAGCTTTCTTT. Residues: CASSVGQGNTEAFF.

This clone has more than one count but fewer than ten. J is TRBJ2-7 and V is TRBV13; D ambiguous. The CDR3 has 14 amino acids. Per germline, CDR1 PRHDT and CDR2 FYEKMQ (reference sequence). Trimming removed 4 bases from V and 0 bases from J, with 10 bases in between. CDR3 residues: CASSSGPNSYEQYF. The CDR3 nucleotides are TGTGCCAGCAGCTCCGGACCCAACTCCTACGAGCAGTACTTC. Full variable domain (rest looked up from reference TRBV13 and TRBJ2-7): AAGVIQSPRHLIKEKRETATLKCYPIPRHDTVYWYQQGPGQDPQFLISFYEKMQSDKGSIPDRFSAQQFSDYHSELNMSSLELGDSALYFCASSSGPNSYEQYFGPGTRLTVT.

CDR3 residues: CAWVRDRVGEQFF. CDR3 sequence (DNA): TGTGCCTGGGTGAGGGACAGGGTAGGTGAGCAGTTCTTC. The chain combines TRBV30 with TRBJ2-1, with 9 nucleotides matching TRBD1. This CDR3 is 13 amino acids long. The germline gives CDR1 GTSNPN, CDR2 SVGIG (reference sequence). V lost 5 bases, J lost 9 bases, and 8 bases stayed unmatched.

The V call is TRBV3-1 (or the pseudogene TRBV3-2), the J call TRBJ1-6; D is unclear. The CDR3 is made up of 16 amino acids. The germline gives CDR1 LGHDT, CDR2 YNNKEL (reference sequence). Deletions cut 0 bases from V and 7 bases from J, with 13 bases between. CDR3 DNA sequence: TGTGCCAGCAGCCAAGATCATGGCACCACAAATTCACCCCTCCACTTT. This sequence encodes CASSQDHGTTNSPLHF.

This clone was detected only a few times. CDR3 residues: CASSEAGGTDTQYF. The CDR3 DNA sequence: TGTGCCAGCAGTGAAGCGGGGGGCACAGATACGCAGTATTTT. V gene TRBV6-4 combines with J gene TRBJ2-3, with 8 bases identical to TRBD2. The CDR3 has 14 residues. V lost 3 bases and J lost 1; bases outside the gene matches: 0. Germline CDR1 reads MRHNA; CDR2 reads SNTAGT.

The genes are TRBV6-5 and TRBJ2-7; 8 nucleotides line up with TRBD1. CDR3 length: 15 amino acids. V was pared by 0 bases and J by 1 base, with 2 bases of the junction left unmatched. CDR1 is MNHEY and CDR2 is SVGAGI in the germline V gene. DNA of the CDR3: TGTGCCAGCAGTTACTCGTGGGACAGGTCCTACGAGCAGTACTTC. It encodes CASSYSWDRSYEQYF.

CDR3 nucleotide sequence: TGCGCCAGCAGCCAATTTCCTCGACAGCTGAACACTGAAGCTTTCTTT. This gives the protein CASSQFPRQLNTEAFF. V gene TRBV4-1 combines with J gene TRBJ1-1; D possibly corresponds to TRBD1 (5 bases). CDR1 is MGHRA and CDR2 is YSYEKL in the germline V gene. The CDR3 has 16 amino acids. The ends were cut back, 2 bases at V and 0 bases at J, with 13 bases in the middle.

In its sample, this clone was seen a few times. In nucleotides, the CDR3 is TGTGCCAGCAGTTTATTGGACAGGGGGGACTACGAGCAGTACTTC. Protein: CASSLLDRGDYEQYF. The chain couples TRBV28 to TRBJ2-7; 10 nucleotides line up with TRBD1. CDR1 MDHEN and CDR2 SYDVKM come from the germline V gene. The CDR3 sequence is 15 residues long. V lost 1 base to trimming and J lost 3 bases; unmatched junction nucleotides: 3. The full variable domain, its missing parts supplied by reference TRBV28 and TRBJ2-7, is DVKVTQSSRYLVKRTGEKVFLECVQDMDHENMFWYRQDPGLGLRLIYFSYDVKMKEKGDIPEGYSVSREKKERFSLILESASTNQTSMYLCASSLLDRGDYEQYFGPGTRLTVT.

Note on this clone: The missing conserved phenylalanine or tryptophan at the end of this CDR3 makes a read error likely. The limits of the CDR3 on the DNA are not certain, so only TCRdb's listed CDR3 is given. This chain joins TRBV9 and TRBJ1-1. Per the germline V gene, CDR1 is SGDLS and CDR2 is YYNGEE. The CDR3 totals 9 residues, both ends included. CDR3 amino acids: CASSVVVTC.

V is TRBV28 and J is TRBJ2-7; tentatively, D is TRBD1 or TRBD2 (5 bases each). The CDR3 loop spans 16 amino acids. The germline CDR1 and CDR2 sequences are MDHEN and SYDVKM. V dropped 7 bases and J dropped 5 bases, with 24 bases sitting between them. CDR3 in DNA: TGTGCCAGCATCGGGGCAGGGTCATTCCTCTTCAACGAGCAGTACTTC. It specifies CASIGAGSFLFNEQYF.

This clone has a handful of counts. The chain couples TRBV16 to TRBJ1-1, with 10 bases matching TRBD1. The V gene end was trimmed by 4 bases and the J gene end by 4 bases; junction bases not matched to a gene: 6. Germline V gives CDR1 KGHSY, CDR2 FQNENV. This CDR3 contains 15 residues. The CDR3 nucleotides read TGTGCCAGCAGCCCTAGGACAGGGGGTGGCACTGAAGCTTTCTTT. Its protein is CASSPRTGGGTEAFF.